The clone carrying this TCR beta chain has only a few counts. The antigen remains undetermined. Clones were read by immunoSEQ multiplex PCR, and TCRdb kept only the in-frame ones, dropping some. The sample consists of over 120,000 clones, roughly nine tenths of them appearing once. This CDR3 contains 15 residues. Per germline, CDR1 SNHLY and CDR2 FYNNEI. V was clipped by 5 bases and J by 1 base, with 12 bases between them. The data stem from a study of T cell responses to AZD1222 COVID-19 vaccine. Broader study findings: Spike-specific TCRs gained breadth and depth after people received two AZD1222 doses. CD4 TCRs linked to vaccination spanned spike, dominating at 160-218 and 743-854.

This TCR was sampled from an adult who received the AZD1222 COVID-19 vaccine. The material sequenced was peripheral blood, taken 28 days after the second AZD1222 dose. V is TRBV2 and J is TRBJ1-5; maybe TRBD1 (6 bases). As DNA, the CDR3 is TGTGCCAGCAGTCAAAACGGACAGAGCAATCAGCCCCAGCATTTT. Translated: CASSQNGQSNQPQHF.